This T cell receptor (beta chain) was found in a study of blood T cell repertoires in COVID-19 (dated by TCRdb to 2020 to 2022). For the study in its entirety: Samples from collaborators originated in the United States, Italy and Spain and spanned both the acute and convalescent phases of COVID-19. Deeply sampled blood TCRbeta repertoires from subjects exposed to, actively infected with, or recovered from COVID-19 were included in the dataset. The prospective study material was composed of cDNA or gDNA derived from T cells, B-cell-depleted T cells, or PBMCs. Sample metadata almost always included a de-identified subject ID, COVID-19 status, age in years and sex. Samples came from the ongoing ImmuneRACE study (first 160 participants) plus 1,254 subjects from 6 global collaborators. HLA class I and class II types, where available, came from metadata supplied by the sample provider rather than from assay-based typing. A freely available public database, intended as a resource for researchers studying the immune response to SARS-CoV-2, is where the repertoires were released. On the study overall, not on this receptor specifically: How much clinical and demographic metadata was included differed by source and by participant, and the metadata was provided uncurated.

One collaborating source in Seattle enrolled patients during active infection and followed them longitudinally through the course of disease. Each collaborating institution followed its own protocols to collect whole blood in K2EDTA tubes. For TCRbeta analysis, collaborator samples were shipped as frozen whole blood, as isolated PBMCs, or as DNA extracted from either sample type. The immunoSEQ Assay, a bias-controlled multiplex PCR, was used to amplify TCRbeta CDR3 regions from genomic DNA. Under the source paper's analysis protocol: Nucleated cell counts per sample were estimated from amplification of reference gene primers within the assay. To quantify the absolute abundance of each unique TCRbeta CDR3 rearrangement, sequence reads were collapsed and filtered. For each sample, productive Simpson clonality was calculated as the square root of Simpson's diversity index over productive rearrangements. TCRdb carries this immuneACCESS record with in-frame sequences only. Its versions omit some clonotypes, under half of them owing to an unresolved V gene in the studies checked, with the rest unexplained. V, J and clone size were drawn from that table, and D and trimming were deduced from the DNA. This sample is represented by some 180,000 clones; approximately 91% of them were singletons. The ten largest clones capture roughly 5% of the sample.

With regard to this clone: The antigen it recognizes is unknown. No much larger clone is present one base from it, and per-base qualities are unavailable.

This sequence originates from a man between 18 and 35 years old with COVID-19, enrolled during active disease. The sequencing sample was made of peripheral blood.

The nucleotide sequence is given as TGTGCCTGGAGTAGACAGGGGAACACTGAAGCTTTCTTT. Translated, this is CAWSRQGNTEAFF. The chain is made from TRBV30 and TRBJ1-1; 7 bases in between match TRBD1. The CDR3 starts with the cysteine, ends with the phenylalanine, and has 13 residues. CDR3 DNA only is kept here, 39 bases in frame from base 1. From the germline V gene (reference sequence), CDR1 is GTSNPN and CDR2 is SVGIG. Unmatched junction bases come to 1, with V trimmed by 2 bases and J by 1 base.